The rows below give T cell receptor beta chains drawn from one sample of a study of blood T cell repertoires in COVID-19. Assay used: immunoSEQ multiplex PCR; TCRdb lists only in-frame clones, some missing. Found here are approximately 300,000 clones, around 83% of them singletons; the top ten hold 1% to 1.5%. Specimen: peripheral blood. The origin of the receptors is a woman in her 50s with acute or convalescent COVID-19. The CDR3 runs from the conserved cysteine through the conserved F or W. D genes are given only for firm matches. The size of a clone is reported for some rows only, either as once, few or many, or as a class for expanded clones.

>18|.|TRBV6-2/TRBV6-3|TRBD1|TRBJ1-2
TGTGCCAGCAGTTACAACGGACAGGGAATAATCAATAACTATGGCTACACCTTC
CASSYNGQGIINNYGYTF
>14|.|TRBV7-2|TRBD2|TRBJ2-1
TGTGCCAGCAGCCCGGGACTAGCGGGAGTCGAGCAGTTCTTC
CASSPGLAGVEQFF
>11|.|TRBV6-6|.|TRBJ1-1
TGTGCCAGCAGTCCCGAGTCCGAAGCTTTCTTT
CASSPESEAFF
>15|.|TRBV18|.|TRBJ1-6
TGTGCCAGCTCATCTTCACAGGGTCGAGGATCACCCCTCCACTTT
CASSSSQGRGSPLHF
>15|.|TRBV18|.|TRBJ2-3
TGTGCCAGCTCACCTAGCGTTACGGGCGCAGATACGCAGTATTTT
CASSPSVTGADTQYF
>14|.|TRBV11-3|.|TRBJ2-3
TGTGCCAGCAGCCCATTTGACGGGTCAGATACGCAGTATTTT
CASSPFDGSDTQYF
>13|.|TRBV27|.|TRBJ2-7
TGTGCCAGCAGGTTAGAGCGGCGCTACGAGCAGTACTTC
CASRLERRYEQYF
>14|.|TRBV30|.|TRBJ1-1
TGTGCCTGGACAGGGATGGGAATGAACACTGAAGCTTTCTTT
CAWTGMGMNTEAFF
>14|.|TRBV27|.|TRBJ1-2
TGTGCCAGCAGTGCTCGACAGGCGTACTATGGCTACACCTTC
CASSARQAYYGYTF
>13|.|TRBV30|TRBD1|TRBJ1-6
TGTGCCTGGGTTGGGACAGGGGGTTCACCCCTCCACTTT
CAWVGTGGSPLHF
>16|.|TRBV18|TRBD1|TRBJ1-1
TGTGCCAGCTCACCAGGGACAGGGTGGAGGAGCACTGAAGCTTTCTTT
CASSPGTGWRSTEAFF
>14|.|TRBV19|.|TRBJ2-4
TGTGCCAGTAATGGGGGGATCGGCGAAAACATTCAGTACTTC
CASNGGIGENIQYF
>15|.|TRBV27|TRBD1|TRBJ2-7
TGTGCCAGCAGTGCCCGCCGGGACAGATTCTACGAGCAGTACTTC
CASSARRDRFYEQYF
>16|.|TRBV24-1|.|TRBJ2-4
TGTGCCACCAGTGATAGAGGAGGCTCAGGAAGGGACATTCAGTACTTC
CATSDRGGSGRDIQYF
>14|.|TRBV4-3|.|TRBJ1-1
TGCGCCAGCAGCCGAGACTTTCTGAACACTGAAGCTTTCTTT
CASSRDFLNTEAFF
>18|.|TRBV25-1|TRBD1|TRBJ1-1
TGTGCCAGCAGTGGCCGTAACTTTGCCAGGGGGCATATCGCTGAAGCTTTCTTT
CASSGRNFARGHIAEAFF
>17|.|TRBV2|TRBD2|TRBJ2-3
TGTGCCAGCAGTCTCAGGGCTAGCGGGGGGATCACAGATACGCAGTATTTT
CASSLRASGGITDTQYF
>15|.|TRBV10-3|TRBD1|TRBJ1-6
TGTGCCATCAGCGCCCCAGGGACAGGGGTCTCACCCCTCCACTTT
CAISAPGTGVSPLHF
>15|.|TRBV18|TRBD1|TRBJ1-6
TGTGCCAGCTCACAGGTCGGGACAGCCAATTCACCCCTCCACTTT
CASSQVGTANSPLHF
>14|.|TRBV29-1|.|TRBJ1-1
TGCAGCGTTAAACCGGGAACACCCAACACTGAAGCTTTCTTT
CSVKPGTPNTEAFF
>15|.|TRBV5-4|TRBD1|TRBJ1-6
TGTGCCAGCAGCTTAGGGACAGCAAAAAATTCACCCCTCCACTTT
CASSLGTAKNSPLHF
>15|.|TRBV6-6|TRBD1|TRBJ1-1
TGTGCCAGCAGTCCCAGACAGGGGGCGATCCCTGAAGCTTTCTTT
CASSPRQGAIPEAFF
>15|.|TRBV7-9|TRBD1|TRBJ1-2
TGTGCCAGCAGCATAGGGACAGGGGGATTCTATGGCTACACCTTC
CASSIGTGGFYGYTF
>13|.|TRBV12-5|.|TRBJ2-3
TGTGCTAGTGGTTTGGCTGGACAGAAAACGCAGTATTTT
CASGLAGQKTQYF
>16|.|TRBV27|TRBD1|TRBJ1-3
TGTGCCAGCAGTTCGAGAGGACAGGCGACTGGAAACACCATATATTTT
CASSSRGQATGNTIYF
>14|.|TRBV4-1|TRBD2|TRBJ2-5
TGCGCCAGCAGCCAAATAGCGGGTGGGGAGACCCAGTACTTC
CASSQIAGGETQYF
>16|.|TRBV4-1|TRBD2|TRBJ2-5
TGCGCCAGCAGCCAAGAGCCCAGCGGGGGAGGAGAGACCCAGTACTTC
CASSQEPSGGGETQYF
>13|.|TRBV18|.|TRBJ1-5
TGTGCCAGCTCACCACAGCTCCATCAGCCCCAGCATTTT
CASSPQLHQPQHF
>13|.|TRBV10-3|.|TRBJ1-1
TGTGCCACCCGACAGAGTAGGGACACTGAAGCTTTCTTT
CATRQSRDTEAFF
>13|few|TRBV2|TRBD1|TRBJ2-5
TGTGCCAGCAGGGACAGGGGGCCAGAGACCCAGTACTTC
CASRDRGPETQYF
>12|once|TRBV19|TRBD1|TRBJ2-7
TGTGCCAGTAGTACAGGGGGAAACGAGCAGTACTTC
CASSTGGNEQYF
>13|.|TRBV30|TRBD1|TRBJ1-2
TGTGCCTGGAGTGTACAGGGGGACTATGGCTACACCTTC
CAWSVQGDYGYTF
>13|.|TRBV18|TRBD1|TRBJ2-7
TGTGCCAGCTCACGAGGGACAGCACGCGAGCAGTACTTC
CASSRGTAREQYF
>12|.|TRBV30|.|TRBJ1-4
TGTGCCTGGACCTATGACAGTGAAAAACTGTTTTTT
CAWTYDSEKLFF
>14|.|TRBV5-1|.|TRBJ1-6
TGCGCCAGCAGCTTGGGACAGGACAGTTCACCCCTCCACTTT
CASSLGQDSSPLHF
>15|.|TRBV28|TRBD1|TRBJ1-1
TGTGCCAGCAGTGAATCGACAGGGGAAAAGGCTGAAGCTTTCTTT
CASSESTGEKAEAFF
>12|.|TRBV19|.|TRBJ1-2
TGTGCCAGTAGTTCCGGAGAGGGAGGCTACACCTTC
CASSSGEGGYTF
>13|.|TRBV12-3/TRBV12-4|.|TRBJ1-6
TGTGCCAGCAGTCCGCGGGGTAATTCACCCCTCCACTTT
CASSPRGNSPLHF
>16|.|TRBV2|TRBD1|TRBJ1-1
TGTGCCAGCAGACGCACAGGGGGCTTTTGGGACACTGAAGCTTTCTTT
CASRRTGGFWDTEAFF
>15|.|TRBV11-2|TRBD2|TRBJ2-1
TGTGCCAGCAGCTTAGTAGCGGGTACCTACAATGAGCAGTTCTTC
CASSLVAGTYNEQFF